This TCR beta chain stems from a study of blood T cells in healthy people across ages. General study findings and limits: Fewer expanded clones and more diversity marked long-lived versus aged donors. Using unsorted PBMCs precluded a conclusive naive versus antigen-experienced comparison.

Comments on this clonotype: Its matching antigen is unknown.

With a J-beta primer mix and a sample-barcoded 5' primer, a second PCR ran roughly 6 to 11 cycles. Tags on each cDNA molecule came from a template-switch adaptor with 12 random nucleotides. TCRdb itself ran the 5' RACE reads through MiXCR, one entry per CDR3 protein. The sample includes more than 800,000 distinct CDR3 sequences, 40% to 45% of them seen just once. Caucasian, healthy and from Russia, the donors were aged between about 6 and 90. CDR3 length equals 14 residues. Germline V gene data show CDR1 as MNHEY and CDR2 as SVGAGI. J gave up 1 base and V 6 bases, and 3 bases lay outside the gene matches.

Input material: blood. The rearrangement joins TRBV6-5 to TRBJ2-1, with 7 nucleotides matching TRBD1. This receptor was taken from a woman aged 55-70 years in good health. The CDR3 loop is CASSRGQSYNEQFF. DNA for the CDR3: TGTGCCAGCAGCCGGGGACAGTCCTACAATGAGCAGTTCTTC.